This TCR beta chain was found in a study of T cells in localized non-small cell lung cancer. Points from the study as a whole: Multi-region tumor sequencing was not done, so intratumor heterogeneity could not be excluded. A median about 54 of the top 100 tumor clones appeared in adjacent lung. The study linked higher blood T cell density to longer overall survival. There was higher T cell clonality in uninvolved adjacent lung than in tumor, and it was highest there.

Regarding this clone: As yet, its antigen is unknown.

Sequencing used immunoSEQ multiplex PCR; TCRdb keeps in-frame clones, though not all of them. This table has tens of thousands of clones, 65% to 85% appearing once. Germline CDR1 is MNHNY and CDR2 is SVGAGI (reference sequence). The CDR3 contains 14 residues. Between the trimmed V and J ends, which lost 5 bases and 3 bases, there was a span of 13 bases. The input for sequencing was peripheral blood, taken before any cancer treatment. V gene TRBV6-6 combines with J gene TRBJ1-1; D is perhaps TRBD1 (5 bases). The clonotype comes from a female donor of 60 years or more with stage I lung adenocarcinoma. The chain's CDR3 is CASSTVGAYTEAFF. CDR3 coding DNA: TGTGCCAGCAGTACGGTCGGGGCTTACACTGAAGCTTTCTTT.